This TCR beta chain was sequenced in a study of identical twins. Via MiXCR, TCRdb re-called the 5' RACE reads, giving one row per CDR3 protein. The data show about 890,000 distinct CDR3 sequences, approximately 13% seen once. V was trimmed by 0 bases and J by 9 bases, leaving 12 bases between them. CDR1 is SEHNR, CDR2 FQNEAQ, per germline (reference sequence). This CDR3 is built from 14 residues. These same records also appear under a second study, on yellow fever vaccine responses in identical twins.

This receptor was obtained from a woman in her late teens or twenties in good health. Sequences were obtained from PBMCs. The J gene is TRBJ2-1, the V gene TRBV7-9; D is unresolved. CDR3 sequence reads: CASSLAASSREQFF. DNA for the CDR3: TGTGCCAGCAGCTTAGCGGCCAGTTCGCGTGAGCAGTTCTTC.